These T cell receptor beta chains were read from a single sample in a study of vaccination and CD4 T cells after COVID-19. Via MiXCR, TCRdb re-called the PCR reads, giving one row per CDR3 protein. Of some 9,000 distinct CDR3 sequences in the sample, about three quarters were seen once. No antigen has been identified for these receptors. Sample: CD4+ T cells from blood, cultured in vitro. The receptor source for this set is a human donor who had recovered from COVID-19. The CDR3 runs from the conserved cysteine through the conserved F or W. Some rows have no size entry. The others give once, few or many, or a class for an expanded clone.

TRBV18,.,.,CASSPLTSGWETQYF
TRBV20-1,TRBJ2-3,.,CSARRDIETTDTQYF
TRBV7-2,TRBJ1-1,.,CASSSARGQNTEAFF
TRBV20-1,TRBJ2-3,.,CSASRTVTSTDTQYF
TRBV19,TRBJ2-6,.,CASSRDRGSGANVLTF
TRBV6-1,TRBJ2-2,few,CASSQNTGELFF
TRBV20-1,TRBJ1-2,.,CSSTRVDYGYTF
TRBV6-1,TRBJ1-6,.,CASSDPPGQGISPLHF
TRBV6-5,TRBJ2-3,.,CASSTSKADTQYF
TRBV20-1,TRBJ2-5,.,CSAREQGGGTQYF
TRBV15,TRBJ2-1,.,CATSGGGRSYNEQFF
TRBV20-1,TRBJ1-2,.,CSASGQTYGYTF
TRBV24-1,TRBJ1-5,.,CATSAATGDNQPQHF
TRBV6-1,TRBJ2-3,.,CASSRGADTQYF
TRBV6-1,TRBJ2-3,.,CASTGLLADTQYF
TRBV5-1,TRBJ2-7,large,CASSLARGLAGTYEQYF
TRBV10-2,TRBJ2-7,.,CASRASSIYEQYF
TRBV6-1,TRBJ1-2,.,CASSAVRGDGYTF
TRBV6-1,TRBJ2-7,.,CASSQGGEQYF
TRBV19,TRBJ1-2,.,CASSIDRVSYTF
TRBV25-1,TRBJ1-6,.,CASKAGYNSPLHF
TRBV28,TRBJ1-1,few,CASSLGTGVMNTEAFF
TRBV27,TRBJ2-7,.,CASRPTSGRGAGDEQYF
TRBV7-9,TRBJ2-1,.,CASSLDRGLTYNEQFF
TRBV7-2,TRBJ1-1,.,CASSWALNTEAFF
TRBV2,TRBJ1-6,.,CASSGQGNSPLHF
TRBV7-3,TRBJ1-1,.,CASSAQGNTEAFF
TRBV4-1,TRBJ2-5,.,CASSQAGMETQYF
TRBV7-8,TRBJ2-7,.,CASSPRGAPSTSGVSYEQYF
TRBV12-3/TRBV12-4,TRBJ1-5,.,CASSLANQPQHF
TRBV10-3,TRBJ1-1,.,CAISEASRAEAFF
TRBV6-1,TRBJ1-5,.,CASSDLFFWHF
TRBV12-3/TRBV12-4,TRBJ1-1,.,CASSSRGRGNTEAFF
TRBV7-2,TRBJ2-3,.,CASSLATSGVTDTQYF
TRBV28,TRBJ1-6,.,CASRPGQGRFYSPLHF
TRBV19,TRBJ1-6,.,CASSIGLLRDGVNSPLHF
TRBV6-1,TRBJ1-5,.,CATRGDSNQPQHF
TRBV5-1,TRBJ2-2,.,CASSPGQGYTGELFF